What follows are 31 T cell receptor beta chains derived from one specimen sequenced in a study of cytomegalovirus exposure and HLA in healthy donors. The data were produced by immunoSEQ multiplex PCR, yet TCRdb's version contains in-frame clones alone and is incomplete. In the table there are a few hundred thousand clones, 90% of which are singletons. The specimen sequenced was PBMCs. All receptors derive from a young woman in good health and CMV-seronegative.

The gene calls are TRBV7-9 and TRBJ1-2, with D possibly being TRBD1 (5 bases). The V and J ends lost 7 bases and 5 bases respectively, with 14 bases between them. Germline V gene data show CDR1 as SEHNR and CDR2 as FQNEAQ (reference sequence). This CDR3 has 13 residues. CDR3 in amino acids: CASTTDSDYGYTF. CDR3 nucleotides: TGTGCCAGCACCACCGACAGTGATTATGGCTACACCTTC.

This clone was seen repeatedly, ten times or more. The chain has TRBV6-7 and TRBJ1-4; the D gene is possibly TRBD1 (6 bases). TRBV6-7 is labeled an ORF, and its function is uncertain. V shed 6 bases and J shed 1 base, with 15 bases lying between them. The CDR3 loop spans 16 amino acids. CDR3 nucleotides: TGTGCCAGCAGACCCGGACAGATAGAAACTAATGAAAAACTGTTTTTT. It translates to CASRPGQIETNEKLFF.

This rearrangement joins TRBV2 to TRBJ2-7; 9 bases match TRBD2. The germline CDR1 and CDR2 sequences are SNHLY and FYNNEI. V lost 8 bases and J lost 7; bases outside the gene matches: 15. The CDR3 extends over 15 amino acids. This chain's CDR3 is CASDPQTSGAEEQYF. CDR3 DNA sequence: TGTGCCAGCGACCCCCAGACTAGCGGCGCGGAGGAGCAGTACTTC. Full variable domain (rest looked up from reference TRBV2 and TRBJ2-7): EPEVTQTPSHQVTQMGQEVILRCVPISNHLYFYWYRQILGQKVEFLVSFYNNEISEKSEIFDDQFSVERPDGSNFTLKIRSTKLEDSAMYFCASDPQTSGAEEQYFGPGTRLTVT.

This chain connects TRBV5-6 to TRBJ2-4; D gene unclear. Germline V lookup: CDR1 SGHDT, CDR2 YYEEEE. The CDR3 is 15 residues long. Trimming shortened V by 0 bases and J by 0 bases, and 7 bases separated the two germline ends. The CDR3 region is CASSLGLIAKNIQYF. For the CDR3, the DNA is TGTGCCAGCAGCTTGGGACTTATAGCCAAAAACATTCAGTACTTC. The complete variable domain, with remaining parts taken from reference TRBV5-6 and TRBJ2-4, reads DAGVTQSPTHLIKTRGQQVTLRCSPKSGHDTVSWYQQALGQGPQFIFQYYEEEERQRGNFPDRFSGHQFPNYSSELNVNALLLGDSALYLCASSLGLIAKNIQYFGAGTRLSVL.

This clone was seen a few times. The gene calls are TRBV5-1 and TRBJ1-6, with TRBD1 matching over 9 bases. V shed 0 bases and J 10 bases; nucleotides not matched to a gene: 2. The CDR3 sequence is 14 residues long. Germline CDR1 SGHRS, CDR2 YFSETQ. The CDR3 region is CASSLGDRESPLHF. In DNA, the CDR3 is TGCGCCAGCAGCTTGGGGGACAGGGAATCACCCCTCCACTTT.

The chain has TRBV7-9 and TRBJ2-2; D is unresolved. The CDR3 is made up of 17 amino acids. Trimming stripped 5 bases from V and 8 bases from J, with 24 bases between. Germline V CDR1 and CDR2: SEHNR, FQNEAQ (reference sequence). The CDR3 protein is CASSPREYTVLGGELFF. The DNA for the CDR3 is TGTGCCAGCAGCCCGCGAGAATATACAGTCCTTGGTGGGGAGCTGTTTTTT.

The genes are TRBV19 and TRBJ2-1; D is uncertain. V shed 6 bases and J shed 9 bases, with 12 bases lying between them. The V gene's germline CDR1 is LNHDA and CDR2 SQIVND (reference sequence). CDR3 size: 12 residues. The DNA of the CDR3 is TGTGCCAGTAGACAGTCCTCGAGTGAGCAGTTCTTC. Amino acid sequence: CASRQSSSEQFF. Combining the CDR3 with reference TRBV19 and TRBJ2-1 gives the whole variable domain DGGITQSPKYLFRKEGQNVTLSCEQNLNHDAMYWYRQDPGQGLRLIYYSQIVNDFQKGDIAEGYSVSREKKESFPLTVTSAQKNPTAFYLCASRQSSSEQFFGPGTRLTVL.

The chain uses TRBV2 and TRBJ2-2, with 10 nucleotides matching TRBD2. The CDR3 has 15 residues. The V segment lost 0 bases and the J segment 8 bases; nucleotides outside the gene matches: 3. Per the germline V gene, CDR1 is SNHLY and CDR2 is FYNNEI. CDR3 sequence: CASSEAPLAGGELFF. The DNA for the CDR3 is TGTGCCAGCAGTGAAGCGCCACTAGCGGGGGGGGAGCTGTTTTTT.

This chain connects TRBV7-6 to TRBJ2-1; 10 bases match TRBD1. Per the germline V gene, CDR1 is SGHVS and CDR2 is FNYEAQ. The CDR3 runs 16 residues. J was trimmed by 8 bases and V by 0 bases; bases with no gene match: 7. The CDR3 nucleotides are TGTGCCAGCAGCTTAGCGTCGGGACAGGGGAAAGATGAGCAGTTCTTC. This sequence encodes CASSLASGQGKDEQFF.

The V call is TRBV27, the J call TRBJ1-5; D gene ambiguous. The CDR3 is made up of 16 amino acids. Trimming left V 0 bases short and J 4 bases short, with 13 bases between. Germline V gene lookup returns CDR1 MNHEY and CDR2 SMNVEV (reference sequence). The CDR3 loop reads CASSLSAARGNQPQHF. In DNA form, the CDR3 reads TGTGCCAGCAGTTTATCAGCAGCCCGAGGGAATCAGCCCCAGCATTTT.

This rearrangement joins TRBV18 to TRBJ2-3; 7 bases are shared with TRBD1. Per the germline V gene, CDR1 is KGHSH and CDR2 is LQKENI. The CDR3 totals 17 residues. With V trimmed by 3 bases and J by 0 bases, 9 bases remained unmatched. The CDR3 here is CASSPTRDSYSTDTQYF. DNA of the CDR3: TGTGCCAGCTCACCTACTAGGGACAGTTATAGCACAGATACGCAGTATTTT.

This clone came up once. The CDR3 nucleotides are TGTGCCAGCAGTTTGTTACAGAACACCGGGGAGCTGTTTTTT. Its translation: CASSLLQNTGELFF. The chain carries TRBV28 and TRBJ2-2; D is undetermined. The V end lost 3 bases, the J end lost 1 base, and 6 bases lay between the germline ends. This CDR3 comprises 14 residues. Germline V gene lookup returns CDR1 MDHEN and CDR2 SYDVKM.

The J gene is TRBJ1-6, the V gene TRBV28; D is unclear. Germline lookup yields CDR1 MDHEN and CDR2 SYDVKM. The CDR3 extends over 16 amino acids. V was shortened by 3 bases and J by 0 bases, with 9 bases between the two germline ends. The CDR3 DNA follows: TGTGCCAGCAGTTTCATACAGAGCTCCTATAATTCACCCCTCCACTTT. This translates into CASSFIQSSYNSPLHF.

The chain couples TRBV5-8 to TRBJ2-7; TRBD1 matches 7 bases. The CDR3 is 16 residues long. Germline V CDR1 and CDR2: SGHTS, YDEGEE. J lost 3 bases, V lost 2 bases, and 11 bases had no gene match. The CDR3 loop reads CASSFEGGSGGYEQYV. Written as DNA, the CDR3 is TGTGCCAGCAGCTTCGAAGGCGGTTCAGGGGGCTACGAGCAGTACGTC.

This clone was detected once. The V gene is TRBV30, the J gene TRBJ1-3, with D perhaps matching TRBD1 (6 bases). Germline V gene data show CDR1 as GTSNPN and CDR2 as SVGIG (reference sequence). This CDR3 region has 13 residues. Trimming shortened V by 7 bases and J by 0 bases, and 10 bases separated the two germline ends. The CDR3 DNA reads TGTGCCTCTACAGGGTTCTCTGGAAACACCATATATTTT. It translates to CASTGFSGNTIYF.

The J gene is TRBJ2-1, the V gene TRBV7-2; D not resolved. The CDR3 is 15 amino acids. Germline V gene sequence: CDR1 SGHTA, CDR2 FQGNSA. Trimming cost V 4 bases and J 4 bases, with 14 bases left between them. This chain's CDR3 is CASSSSGFPYNEQFF. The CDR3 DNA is TGTGCCAGCAGCTCCTCAGGCTTCCCGTACAATGAGCAGTTCTTC. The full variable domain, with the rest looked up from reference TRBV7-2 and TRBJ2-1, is GAGVSQSPSNKVTEKGKDVELRCDPISGHTALYWYRQSLGQGLEFLIYFQGNSAPDKSGLPSDRFSAERTGGSVSTLTIQRTQQEDSAVYLCASSSSGFPYNEQFFGPGTRLTVL.

CDR3 nucleotides: TGTGCCAGCAGTGAAGCCGGGACAGGGAACTACGAGCAGTACTTC. It translates to CASSEAGTGNYEQYF. This rearrangement joins TRBV2 to TRBJ2-7, with 9 positions matching TRBD1. V dropped 0 bases and J dropped 3; count of bases not matched to a gene: 3. Germline V CDR1 and CDR2: SNHLY, FYNNEI. This CDR3 has 15 amino acids.

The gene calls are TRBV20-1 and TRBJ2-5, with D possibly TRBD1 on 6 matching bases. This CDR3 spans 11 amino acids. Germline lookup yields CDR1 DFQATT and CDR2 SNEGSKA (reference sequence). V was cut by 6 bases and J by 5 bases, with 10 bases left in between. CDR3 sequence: CSARTDETQYF. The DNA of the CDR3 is TGCAGTGCAAGGACAGATGAGACCCAGTACTTC.

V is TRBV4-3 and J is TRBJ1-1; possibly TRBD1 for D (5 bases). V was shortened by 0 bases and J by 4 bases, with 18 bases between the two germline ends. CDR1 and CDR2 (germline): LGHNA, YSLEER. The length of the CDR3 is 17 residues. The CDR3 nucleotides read TGCGCCAGCAGCCAAGATCTGACTTCGGCAGGGATCACTGAAGCTTTCTTT. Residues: CASSQDLTSAGITEAFF.

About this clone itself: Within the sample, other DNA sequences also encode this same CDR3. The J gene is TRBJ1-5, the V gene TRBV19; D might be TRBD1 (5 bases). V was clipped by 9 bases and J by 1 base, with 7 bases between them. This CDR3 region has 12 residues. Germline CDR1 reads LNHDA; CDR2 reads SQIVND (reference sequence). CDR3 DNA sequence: TGTGCCAGCCGGGGGAGCAATCAGCCCCAGCATTTT. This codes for CASRGSNQPQHF.

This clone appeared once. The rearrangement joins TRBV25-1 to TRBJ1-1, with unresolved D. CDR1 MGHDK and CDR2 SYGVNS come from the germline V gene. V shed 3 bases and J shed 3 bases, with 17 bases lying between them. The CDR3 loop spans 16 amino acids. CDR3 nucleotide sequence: TGTGCCAGCAGTGAGGCACTACCTTTTGAGGACACTGAAGCTTTCTTT. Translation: CASSEALPFEDTEAFF.

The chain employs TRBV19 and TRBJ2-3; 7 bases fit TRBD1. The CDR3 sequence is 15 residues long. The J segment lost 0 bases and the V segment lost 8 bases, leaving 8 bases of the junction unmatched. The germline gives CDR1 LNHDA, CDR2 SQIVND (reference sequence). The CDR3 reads CASARGGISTDTQYF. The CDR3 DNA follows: TGTGCCAGTGCCAGAGGGGGCATTAGCACAGATACGCAGTATTTT.

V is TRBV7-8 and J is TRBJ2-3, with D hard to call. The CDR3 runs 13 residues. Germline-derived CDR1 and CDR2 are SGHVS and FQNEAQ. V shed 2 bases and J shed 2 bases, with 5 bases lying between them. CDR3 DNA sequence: TGTGCCAGCAGCTTAAGCCCCACAGATACGCAGTATTTT. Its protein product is CASSLSPTDTQYF.

The CDR3 sequence: CASSSTSGENTGELFF. In DNA form, the CDR3 reads TGTGCCAGCAGCTCGACTAGCGGGGAGAACACCGGGGAGCTGTTTTTT. The chain links TRBV11-2 to TRBJ2-2; 11 positions match TRBD2. The V and J ends lost 4 bases and 1 base, in that order; junction bases with no gene match: 2. Germline V CDR1 and CDR2: SGHAT, FQNNGV. The CDR3 is 16 residues long.

The DNA for the CDR3 is TGTGCCAGCAGGACGGGACTAGCTTACAATGAGCAGTTCTTC. This codes for CASRTGLAYNEQFF. The V and J genes are TRBV6-5 and TRBJ2-1; 9 positions match TRBD2. Per the germline V gene, CDR1 is MNHEY and CDR2 is SVGAGI. Unmatched junction bases numbered 4, after V lost 6 bases and J lost 4 bases. The CDR3 runs 14 residues.

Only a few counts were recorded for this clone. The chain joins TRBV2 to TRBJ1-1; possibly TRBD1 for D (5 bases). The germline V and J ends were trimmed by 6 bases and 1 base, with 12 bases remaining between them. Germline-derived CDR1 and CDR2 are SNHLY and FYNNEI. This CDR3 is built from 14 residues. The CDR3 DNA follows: TGTGCCAGCAGGGGCGGACACCCGAACACTGAAGCTTTCTTT. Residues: CASRGGHPNTEAFF.

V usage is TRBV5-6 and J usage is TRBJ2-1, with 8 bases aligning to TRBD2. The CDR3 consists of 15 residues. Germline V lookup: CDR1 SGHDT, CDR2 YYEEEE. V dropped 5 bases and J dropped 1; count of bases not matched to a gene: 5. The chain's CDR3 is CASSPAGASYNEQFF. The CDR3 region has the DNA TGTGCCAGCAGTCCAGCGGGGGCTTCCTACAATGAGCAGTTCTTC. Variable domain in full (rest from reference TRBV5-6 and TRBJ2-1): DAGVTQSPTHLIKTRGQQVTLRCSPKSGHDTVSWYQQALGQGPQFIFQYYEEEERQRGNFPDRFSGHQFPNYSSELNVNALLLGDSALYLCASSPAGASYNEQFFGPGTRLTVL.

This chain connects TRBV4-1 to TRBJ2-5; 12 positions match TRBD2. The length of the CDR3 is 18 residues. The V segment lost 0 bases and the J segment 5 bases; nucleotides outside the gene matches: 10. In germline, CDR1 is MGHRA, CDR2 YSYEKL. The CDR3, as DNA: TGCGCCAGCAGCCAAGACCAACTAGCGGGGGGCCCGGGGGAGACCCAGTACTTC. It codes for CASSQDQLAGGPGETQYF.

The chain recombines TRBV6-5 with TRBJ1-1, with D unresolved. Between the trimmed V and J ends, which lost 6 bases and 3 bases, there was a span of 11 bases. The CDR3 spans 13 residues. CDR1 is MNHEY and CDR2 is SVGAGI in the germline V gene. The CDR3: CASRPLVDTEAFF. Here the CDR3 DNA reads TGTGCCAGCAGGCCGCTAGTCGACACTGAAGCTTTCTTT.

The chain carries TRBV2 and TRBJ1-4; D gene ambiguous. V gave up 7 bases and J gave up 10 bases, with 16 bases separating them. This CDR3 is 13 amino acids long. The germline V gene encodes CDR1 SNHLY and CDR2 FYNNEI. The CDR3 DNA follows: TGTGCCAGCATTCACCGTCGGCCGGGAAAACTGTTTTTT. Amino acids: CASIHRRPGKLFF.

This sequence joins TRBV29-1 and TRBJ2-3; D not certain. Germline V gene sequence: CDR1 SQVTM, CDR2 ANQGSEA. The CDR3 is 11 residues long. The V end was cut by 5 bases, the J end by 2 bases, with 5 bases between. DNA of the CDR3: TGCAGCGTTAGCCCCACAGATACGCAGTATTTT. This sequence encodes CSVSPTDTQYF.